The present TCR beta chain was sequenced within a study of spatial heterogeneity in lung cancer. A unique molecular identifier was attached to every TCR cDNA molecule. TCRdb reprocessed the 5' RACE reads with MiXCR, giving one entry per CDR3 protein. The sample carries about 9,600 distinct CDR3 sequences, approximately 8.3% recorded once. Regarding time point: sample taken at primary tumor resection. General study points: Tumor mutation counts were tracked by expanded intratumoral alpha and beta TCR counts.

Between the trimmed V and J ends, which lost 0 bases and 4 bases, there was a span of 9 bases. The length of the CDR3 is 15 residues. Per germline, CDR1 LGHDT and CDR2 YNNKEL (reference sequence). This clonotype is categorized as medium-sized. What it binds is not known. The chain has TRBV3-1 and TRBJ2-2; a possible D gene is TRBD2 (6 bases). The TCR comes from a female donor with early-stage non-small cell lung cancer. The sequencing here drew on lung tumor tissue, taken at surgery. In nucleotides, the CDR3 is TGTGCCAGCAGCCAAGAGGGACTCCCCACCGGGGAGCTGTTTTTT. Amino acids: CASSQEGLPTGELFF. The full variable domain, with the rest looked up from reference TRBV3-1 and TRBJ2-2, is DTAVSQTPKYLVTQMGNDKSIKCEQNLGHDTMYWYKQDSKKFLKIMFSYNNKELIINETVPNRFSPKSPDKAHLNLHINSLELGDSAVYFCASSQEGLPTGELFFGEGSRLTVL.